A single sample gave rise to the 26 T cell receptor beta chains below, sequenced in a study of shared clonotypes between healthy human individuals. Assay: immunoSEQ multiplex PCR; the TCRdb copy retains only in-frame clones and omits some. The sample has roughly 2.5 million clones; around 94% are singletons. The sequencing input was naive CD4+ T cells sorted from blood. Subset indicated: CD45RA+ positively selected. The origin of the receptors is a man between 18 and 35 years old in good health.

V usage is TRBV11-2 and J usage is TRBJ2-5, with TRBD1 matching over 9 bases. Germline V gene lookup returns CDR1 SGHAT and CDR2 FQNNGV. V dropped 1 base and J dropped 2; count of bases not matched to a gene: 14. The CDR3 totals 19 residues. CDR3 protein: CASSLVGQGPRLGQETQYF. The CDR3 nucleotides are TGTGCCAGCAGCTTAGTGGGACAGGGACCAAGACTGGGACAAGAGACCCAGTACTTC.

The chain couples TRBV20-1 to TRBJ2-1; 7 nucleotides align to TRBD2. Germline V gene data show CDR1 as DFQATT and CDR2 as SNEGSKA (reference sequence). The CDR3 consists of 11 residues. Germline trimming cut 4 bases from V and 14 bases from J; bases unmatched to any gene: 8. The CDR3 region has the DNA TGCAGTGCTATTCGCGGGGGAGTGGAGTTCTTC. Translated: CSAIRGGVEFF.

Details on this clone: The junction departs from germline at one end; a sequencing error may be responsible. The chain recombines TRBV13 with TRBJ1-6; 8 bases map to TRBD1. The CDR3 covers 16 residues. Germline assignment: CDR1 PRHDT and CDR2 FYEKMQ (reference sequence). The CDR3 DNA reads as TGTGCCAGCAGCCTAGGGGTGGGACAGGTGAATTCACCCCTCCACTTT. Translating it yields CASSLGVGQVNSPLHF. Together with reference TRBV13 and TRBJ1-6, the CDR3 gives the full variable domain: AAGVIQSPRHLIKEKRETATLKCYPIPRHDTVYWYQQGPGQDPQFLISFYEKMQSDKGSIPDRFSAQQFSDYHSELNMSSLELGDSALYFCASSLGVGQVNSPLHFGNGTRLTVT.

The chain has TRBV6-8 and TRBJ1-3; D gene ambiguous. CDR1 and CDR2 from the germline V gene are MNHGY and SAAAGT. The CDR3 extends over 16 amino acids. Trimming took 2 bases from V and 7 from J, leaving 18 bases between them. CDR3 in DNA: TGTGCCAGCAGTTACGAGACCGTCCCCAGAAGGAACACCATATATTTT. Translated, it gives CASSYETVPRRNTIYF.

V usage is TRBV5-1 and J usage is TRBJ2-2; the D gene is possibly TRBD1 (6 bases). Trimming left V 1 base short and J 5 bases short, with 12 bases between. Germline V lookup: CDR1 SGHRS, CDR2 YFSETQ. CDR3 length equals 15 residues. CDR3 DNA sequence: TGCGCCAGCAGCTTGAAACAGGGTGGGACCGGGGAGCTGTTTTTT. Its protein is CASSLKQGGTGELFF.

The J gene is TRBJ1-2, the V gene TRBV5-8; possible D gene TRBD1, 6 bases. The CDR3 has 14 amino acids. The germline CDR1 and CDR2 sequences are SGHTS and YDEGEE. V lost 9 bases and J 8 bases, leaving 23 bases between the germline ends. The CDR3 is CATPWLARGRGYTF. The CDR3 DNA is TGTGCCACCCCTTGGTTGGCGCGGGGGCGAGGCTACACCTTC.

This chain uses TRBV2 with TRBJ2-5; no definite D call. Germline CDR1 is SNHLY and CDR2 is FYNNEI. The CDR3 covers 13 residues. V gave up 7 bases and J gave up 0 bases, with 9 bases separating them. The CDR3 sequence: CASTADNQETQYF. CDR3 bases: TGTGCCAGCACCGCCGACAACCAAGAGACCCAGTACTTC. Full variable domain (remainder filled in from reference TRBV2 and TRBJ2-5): EPEVTQTPSHQVTQMGQEVILRCVPISNHLYFYWYRQILGQKVEFLVSFYNNEISEKSEIFDDQFSVERPDGSNFTLKIRSTKLEDSAMYFCASTADNQETQYFGPGTRLLVL.

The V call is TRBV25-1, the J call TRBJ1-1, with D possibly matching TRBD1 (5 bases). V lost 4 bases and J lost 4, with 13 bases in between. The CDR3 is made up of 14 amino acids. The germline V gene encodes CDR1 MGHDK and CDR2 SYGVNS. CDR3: CASSGPQGSTEAFF. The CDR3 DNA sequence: TGTGCCAGCAGTGGGCCCCAGGGATCCACTGAAGCTTTCTTT.

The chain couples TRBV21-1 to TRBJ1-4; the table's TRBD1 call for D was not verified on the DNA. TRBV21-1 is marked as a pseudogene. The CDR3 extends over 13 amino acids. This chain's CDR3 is CATIEDRVSKLFF. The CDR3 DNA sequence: TGTGCCACGATCGAGGACAGGGTATCAAAACTGTTTTTT.

The CDR3 DNA follows: TGTGCCTGGAGTGGACAGGGAGACACCGGGGAGCTGTTTTTT. Residues: CAWSGQGDTGELFF. The J gene is TRBJ2-2, the V gene TRBV30, with TRBD1 identical over 7 bases. The CDR3 runs 14 residues. CDR1 and CDR2 (germline): GTSNPN, SVGIG (reference sequence). V lost 1 base, J lost 3 bases, and 2 bases stayed unmatched.

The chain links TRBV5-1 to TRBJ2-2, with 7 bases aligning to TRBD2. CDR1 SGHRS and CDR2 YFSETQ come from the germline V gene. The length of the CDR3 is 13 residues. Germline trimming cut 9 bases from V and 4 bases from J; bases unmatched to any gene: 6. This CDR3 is CATAGGGTGELFF. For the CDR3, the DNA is TGCGCCACCGCGGGCGGGGGCACCGGGGAGCTGTTTTTT.

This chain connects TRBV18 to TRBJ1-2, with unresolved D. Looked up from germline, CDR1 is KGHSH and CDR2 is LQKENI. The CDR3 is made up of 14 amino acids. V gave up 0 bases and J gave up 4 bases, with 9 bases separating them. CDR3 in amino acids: CASSPPEGSYGYTF. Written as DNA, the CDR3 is TGTGCCAGCTCACCACCGGAGGGAAGCTATGGCTACACCTTC.

CDR3 nucleotides: TGTGCCAGCAGGGACTCTGGGGCCAACGTCCTGACTTTC. It translates to CASRDSGANVLTF. The chain employs TRBV27 and TRBJ2-6; D gene uncertain. Germline CDR1 and CDR2: MNHEY and SMNVEV (reference sequence). V was pared by 6 bases and J by 0 bases, with 3 bases between. The CDR3 loop spans 13 amino acids.

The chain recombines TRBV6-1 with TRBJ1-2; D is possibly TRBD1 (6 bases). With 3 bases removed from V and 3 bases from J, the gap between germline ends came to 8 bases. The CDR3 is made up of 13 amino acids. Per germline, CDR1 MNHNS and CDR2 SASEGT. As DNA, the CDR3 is TGTGCCAGCAGTGAGACAGGACACTATGGCTACACCTTC. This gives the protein CASSETGHYGYTF.

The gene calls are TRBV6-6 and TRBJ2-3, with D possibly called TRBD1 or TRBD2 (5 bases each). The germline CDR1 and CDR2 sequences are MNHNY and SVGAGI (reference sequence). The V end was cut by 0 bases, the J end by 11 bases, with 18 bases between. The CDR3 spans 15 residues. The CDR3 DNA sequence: TGTGCCAGCAGTTACTCGCCCAGCGCGAGTGGGGGGCAGTATTTT. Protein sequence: CASSYSPSASGGQYF.

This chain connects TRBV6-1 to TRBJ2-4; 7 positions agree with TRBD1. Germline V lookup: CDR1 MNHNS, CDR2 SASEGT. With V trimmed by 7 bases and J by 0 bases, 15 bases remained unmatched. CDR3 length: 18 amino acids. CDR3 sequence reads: CASIDRVRPEIAKNIQYF. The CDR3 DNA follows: TGTGCCAGCATTGACAGGGTGCGCCCGGAAATAGCCAAAAACATTCAGTACTTC.

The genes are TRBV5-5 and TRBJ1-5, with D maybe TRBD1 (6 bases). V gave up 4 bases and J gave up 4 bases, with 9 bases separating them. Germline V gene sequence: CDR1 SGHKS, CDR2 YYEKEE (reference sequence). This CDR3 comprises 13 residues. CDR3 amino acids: CASSTDRNQPQHF. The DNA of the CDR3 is TGTGCCAGCAGCACTGACAGGAATCAGCCCCAGCATTTT. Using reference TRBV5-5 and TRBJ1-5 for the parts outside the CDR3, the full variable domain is DAGVTQSPTHLIKTRGQQVTLRCSPISGHKSVSWYQQVLGQGPQFIFQYYEKEERGRGNFPDRFSARQFPNYSSELNVNALLLGDSALYLCASSTDRNQPQHFGDGTRLSIL.

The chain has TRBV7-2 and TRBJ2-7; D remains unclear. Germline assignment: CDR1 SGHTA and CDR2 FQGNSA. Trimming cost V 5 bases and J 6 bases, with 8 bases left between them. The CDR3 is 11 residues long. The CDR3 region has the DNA TGTGCCAGCAGCGGGTACGCCGAGCAGTACTTC. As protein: CASSGYAEQYF. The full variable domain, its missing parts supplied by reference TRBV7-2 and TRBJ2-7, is GAGVSQSPSNKVTEKGKDVELRCDPISGHTALYWYRQSLGQGLEFLIYFQGNSAPDKSGLPSDRFSAERTGGSVSTLTIQRTQQEDSAVYLCASSGYAEQYFGPGTRLTVT.

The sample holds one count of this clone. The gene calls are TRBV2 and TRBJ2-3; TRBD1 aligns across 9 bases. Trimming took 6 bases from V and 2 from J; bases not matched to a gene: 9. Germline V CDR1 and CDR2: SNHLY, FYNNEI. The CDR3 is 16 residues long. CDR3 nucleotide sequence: TGTGCCAGCAGGGCCGACAGGGGGTTGGACACAGATACGCAGTATTTT. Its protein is CASRADRGLDTDTQYF.

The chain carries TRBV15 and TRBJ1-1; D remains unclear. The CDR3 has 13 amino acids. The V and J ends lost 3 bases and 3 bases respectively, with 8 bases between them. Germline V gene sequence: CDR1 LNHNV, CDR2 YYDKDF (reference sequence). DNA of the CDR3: TGTGCCACCAGCAGGTTATGGGACACTGAAGCTTTCTTT. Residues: CATSRLWDTEAFF. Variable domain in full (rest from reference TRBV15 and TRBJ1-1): DAMVIQNPRYQVTQFGKPVTLSCSQTLNHNVMYWYQQKSSQAPKLLFHYYDKDFNNEADTPDNFQSRRPNTSFCFLDIRSPGLGDTAMYLCATSRLWDTEAFFGQGTRLTVV.

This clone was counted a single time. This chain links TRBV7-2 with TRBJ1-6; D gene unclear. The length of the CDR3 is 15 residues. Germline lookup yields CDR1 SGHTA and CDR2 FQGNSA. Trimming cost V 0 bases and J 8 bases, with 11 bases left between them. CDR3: CASSLAEASYSPLHF. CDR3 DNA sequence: TGTGCCAGCAGCTTAGCCGAGGCCTCTTATTCACCCCTCCACTTT.

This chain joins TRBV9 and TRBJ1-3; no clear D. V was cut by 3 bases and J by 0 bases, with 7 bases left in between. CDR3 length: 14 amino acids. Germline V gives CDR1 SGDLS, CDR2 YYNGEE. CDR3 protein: CASSDGYSGNTIYF. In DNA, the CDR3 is TGTGCCAGCAGCGACGGCTACTCTGGAAACACCATATATTTT.

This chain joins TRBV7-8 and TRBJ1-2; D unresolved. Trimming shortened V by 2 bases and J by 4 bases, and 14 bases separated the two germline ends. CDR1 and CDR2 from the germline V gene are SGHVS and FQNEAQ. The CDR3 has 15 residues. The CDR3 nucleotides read TGTGCCAGCAGCTTACACCGGGCCTCCGCCTATGGCTACACCTTC. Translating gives CASSLHRASAYGYTF.

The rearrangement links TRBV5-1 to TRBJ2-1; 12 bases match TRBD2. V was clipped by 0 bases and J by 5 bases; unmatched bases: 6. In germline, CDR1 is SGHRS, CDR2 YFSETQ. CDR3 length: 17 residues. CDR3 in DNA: TGCGCCAGCAGCTTGGCCCCCCTAGCGGGAGGGCACAATGAGCAGTTCTTC. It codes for CASSLAPLAGGHNEQFF.

CDR3 nucleotides: TGTGCCAGCACCCGTCTGGACGAGCAGTACTTC. It translates to CASTRLDEQYF. The chain joins TRBV6-5 to TRBJ2-7, with D unclear. Trimming cost V 7 bases and J 5 bases, with 9 bases left between them. The length of the CDR3 is 11 residues. CDR1 is MNHEY, CDR2 SVGAGI, per germline.

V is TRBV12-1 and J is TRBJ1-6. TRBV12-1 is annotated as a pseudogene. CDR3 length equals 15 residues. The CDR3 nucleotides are TGTGCCAGCAGCTTGGGGGGGAACTATAATTCACCCCTCCACTTT. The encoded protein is CASSLGGNYNSPLHF.